The next 21 T cell receptor beta chains were all read from a single sample in a study of T cell repertoires in ileal Crohn's disease. Some clones are missing from TCRdb's copy, which holds only in-frame ones; the method was immunoSEQ multiplex PCR. The data contain about 17,000 clones, 60% of them singletons. Specimen: ileal tissue. Receptors originate from an adult with Crohn's disease.

The chain combines TRBV6-5 with TRBJ2-1, with 7 bases lining up with TRBD1. The germline gives CDR1 MNHEY, CDR2 SVGAGI. The CDR3 has 14 residues. V was clipped by 4 bases and J by 6 bases; unmatched bases: 6. The CDR3 here is CASSSRDSLNEQFF. CDR3 DNA sequence: TGTGCCAGCAGTTCTCGGGACAGTCTCAATGAGCAGTTCTTC.

This clone was observed a handful of times. This chain links TRBV19 with TRBJ2-1; 8 bases agree with TRBD1. Trimming cost V 5 bases and J 6 bases; bases outside gene matches: 12. The CDR3 is made up of 16 amino acids. The germline gives CDR1 LNHDA, CDR2 SQIVND (reference sequence). CDR3 DNA sequence: TGTGCCAGTAGTCCCCTCGGACAGGGACGGACCAATGAGCAGTTCTTC. Protein product: CASSPLGQGRTNEQFF.

The chain combines TRBV13 with TRBJ2-3; 8 bases fit TRBD1. This CDR3 is 13 amino acids long. CDR1 and CDR2 from the germline V gene are PRHDT and FYEKMQ (reference sequence). Germline trimming cut 5 bases from V and 6 bases from J; bases unmatched to any gene: 4. The CDR3 protein is CASSPGDRDTQYF. The CDR3 DNA sequence: TGTGCCAGCAGCCCGGGGGACAGGGATACGCAGTATTTT.

The chain uses TRBV4-2 and TRBJ2-7; D might be TRBD2 (6 bases). V lost 0 bases, J lost 4 bases, and 16 bases lay in between. Germline V gene data show CDR1 as LGHNA and CDR2 as YNFKEQ. CDR3 length: 16 amino acids. The CDR3 bases are TGTGCCAGCAGCCAAGATTCGGCGGGAAGACAATACGAGCAGTACTTC. Amino acids: CASSQDSAGRQYEQYF.

This sequence joins TRBV5-4 and TRBJ2-5, with TRBD2 as a possible D gene (6 bases). Trimming shortened V by 4 bases and J by 3 bases, and 19 bases separated the two germline ends. This CDR3 is 16 amino acids long. Germline-derived CDR1 and CDR2 are SGHNT and YYREEE (reference sequence). In DNA, the CDR3 is TGTGCCAGCAGCGATGGAGGGATAGCGAGAGAAGAGACCCAGTACTTC. As protein: CASSDGGIAREETQYF.

This clone was counted a few times. The rearrangement links TRBV7-6 to TRBJ2-1, with D possibly matching TRBD1 (5 bases). This CDR3 spans 11 amino acids. Germline assignment: CDR1 SGHVS and CDR2 FNYEAQ. The V gene lost 5 bases and the J gene lost 10 bases, with 9 bases spanning the gap. The CDR3 sequence is CASSPGYEQFF. CDR3 nucleotide sequence: TGTGCCAGCAGCCCAGGGTACGAGCAGTTCTTC.

CDR3 in amino acids: CASSGILAGGAGELFF. The CDR3 DNA sequence: TGTGCCAGCAGTGGCATTCTAGCGGGAGGGGCCGGGGAGCTGTTTTTT. The rearrangement links TRBV25-1 to TRBJ2-2; 12 positions agree with TRBD2. Germline V gives CDR1 MGHDK, CDR2 SYGVNS. Unmatched junction bases numbered 6, after V lost 4 bases and J lost 6 bases. The length of the CDR3 is 16 residues. The whole variable domain, filled in from reference TRBV25-1 and TRBJ2-2, reads EADIYQTPRYLVIGTGKKITLECSQTMGHDKMYWYQQDPGMELHLIHYSYGVNSTEKGDLSSESTVSRIRTEHFPLTLESARPSHTSQYLCASSGILAGGAGELFFGEGSRLTVL.

V gene TRBV19 combines with J gene TRBJ1-4; D call uncertain. Trimming removed 5 bases at V and 5 bases at J, with 15 bases between. Germline-derived CDR1 and CDR2 are LNHDA and SQIVND (reference sequence). The CDR3 has 15 residues. CDR3 protein: CASSPSREGNEKLFF. Here the CDR3 DNA reads TGTGCCAGTAGTCCTTCTAGGGAGGGAAATGAAAAACTGTTTTTT.

This clone was seen more than once but under ten times. The chain recombines TRBV6-1 with TRBJ2-7, with D possibly being TRBD1 (6 bases). The V gene's germline CDR1 is MNHNS and CDR2 SASEGT. V dropped 4 bases and J dropped 6 bases, with 7 bases sitting between them. This CDR3 region has 11 residues. The CDR3 DNA sequence: TGTGCCAGCAGTGGAGGGGGCGAGCAGTACTTC. Its protein product is CASSGGGEQYF.

The V and J genes are TRBV4-2 and TRBJ1-3; D not certain. The germline V gene encodes CDR1 LGHNA and CDR2 YNFKEQ. The CDR3 contains 18 residues. Trimming removed 6 bases from V and 0 bases from J, with 21 bases in between. CDR3 DNA: TGTGCCAGCAGTCTAGTCCGAGGCAGTCTTAGCTCTGGAAACACCATATATTTT. Protein sequence: CASSLVRGSLSSGNTIYF.

The CDR3 region is CSVGGLNYGYTF. For the CDR3, the DNA is TGTTCTGTGGGGGGGCTCAACTATGGCTACACCTTC. The chain is built from TRBV28 and TRBJ1-2; maybe TRBD1 (6 bases). CDR3 length: 12 residues. The germline gives CDR1 MDHEN, CDR2 SYDVKM.

The chain combines TRBV9 with TRBJ2-3; TRBD2 matches 7 bases. The germline CDR1 and CDR2 sequences are SGDLS and YYNGEE. V shed 3 bases, J shed 8 bases, and the junction held 9 bases outside the gene matches. This CDR3 comprises 14 residues. CDR3 DNA sequence: TGTGCCAGCAGCGCAGGAGTGGGAGGGGTTACGCAGTATTTT. Translated: CASSAGVGGVTQYF.

The chain employs TRBV7-9 and TRBJ1-1, with 7 bases matching TRBD1. This CDR3 has 14 amino acids. CDR1 is SEHNR and CDR2 is FQNEAQ in the germline V gene (reference sequence). J gave up 1 base and V 8 bases, and 7 bases lay outside the gene matches. In DNA, the CDR3 is TGTGCCAGCCTAGGACAGGTCGCGAACACTGAAGCTTTCTTT. It translates to CASLGQVANTEAFF.

The gene calls are TRBV30 and TRBJ1-2; 7 bases are shared with TRBD1. The CDR3 has 11 residues. Trimming took 4 bases from V and 4 from J; bases not matched to a gene: 0. From germline, CDR1 is GTSNPN and CDR2 SVGIG (reference sequence). The CDR3 DNA is TGTGCCTGGACAGGGGGCTATGGCTACACCTTC. Its protein product is CAWTGGYGYTF.

This clone has a handful of counts. V is TRBV29-1 and J is TRBJ1-1, with a possible D match to TRBD1 (6 bases). Germline CDR1 is SQVTM and CDR2 is ANQGSEA. The CDR3 consists of 14 residues. The germline V and J ends were trimmed by 7 bases and 4 bases, with 19 bases remaining between them. In DNA form, the CDR3 reads TGCAGCGCCCAAGGGCGGGGGCGGGTCACTGAAGCTTTCTTT. As protein: CSAQGRGRVTEAFF.

The CDR3 sequence: CAISENPAGGLQPQHF. The DNA for the CDR3 is TGTGCCATCAGTGAGAATCCGGCAGGGGGTCTTCAGCCCCAGCATTTT. The J gene is TRBJ1-5, the V gene TRBV10-3; 7 nucleotides match TRBD1. Per germline, CDR1 ENHRY and CDR2 SYGVKD. Losses at the gene ends were 2 bases for V and 6 bases for J; bases not matched to a gene: 10. The CDR3 is 16 residues long.

The chain is built from TRBV27 and TRBJ1-1, with 11 nucleotides matching TRBD1. CDR1 and CDR2 (germline): MNHEY, SMNVEV (reference sequence). This CDR3 region has 17 residues. The trim removed 6 bases at V and 2 bases at J, leaving 11 bases unmatched. The CDR3 here is CASRRDPGQGVNTEAFF. The CDR3, as DNA: TGTGCCAGCAGGAGAGATCCGGGACAGGGGGTAAACACTGAAGCTTTCTTT.

A single count supports this clone. The chain carries TRBV27 and TRBJ1-1; the D gene is possibly TRBD1 (5 bases). V was cut by 2 bases and J by 3 bases, with 7 bases left in between. Germline CDR1 and CDR2: MNHEY and SMNVEV (reference sequence). The CDR3 spans 13 residues. The CDR3 nucleotides read TGTGCCAGCAGTTTAAGGGGCTACACTGAAGCTTTCTTT. It specifies CASSLRGYTEAFF.

The genes are TRBV2 and TRBJ2-7; TRBD2 might be the D (7 bases). Germline CDR1 SNHLY, CDR2 FYNNEI. Trimming cost V 6 bases and J 5 bases, with 17 bases left between them. This CDR3 has 14 residues. DNA for the CDR3: TGTGCCAGCAGGGCAGGACTAGGGGGGAACGAGCAGTACTTC. This gives the protein CASRAGLGGNEQYF.

Regarding this clone: The sample has other DNA sequences that encode this CDR3 too. The V and J genes are TRBV11-3 and TRBJ1-1; 7 nucleotides line up with TRBD1. V trimming: 1 base; J trimming: 3 bases; junction bases outside the gene matches: 2. The germline gives CDR1 SGHNT, CDR2 YENEEA. The CDR3 sequence is 14 residues long. The DNA for the CDR3 is TGTGCCAGCAGCTTAGGACAGGGCCACACTGAAGCTTTCTTT. Translated, it gives CASSLGQGHTEAFF.

The chain uses TRBV6-1 and TRBJ1-1; 10 nucleotides agree with TRBD1. V lost 5 bases and J lost 4; bases outside the gene matches: 4. Germline CDR1 is MNHNS and CDR2 is SASEGT. CDR3 length: 14 amino acids. This CDR3 reads CASSRRTGGTEAFF. The CDR3 DNA follows: TGTGCCAGCAGTAGAAGGACAGGGGGCACTGAAGCTTTCTTT.